This entry is about one T cell receptor beta chain. Its cognate antigen is unknown. The data were taken from a study of cytomegalovirus exposure and HLA in healthy donors. Study-wide points: Indistinguishable V segments such as TRBV6-2 and TRBV6-3 were excluded. For presence/absence analyses, sequencing depth was assumed to be roughly uniform across donors. Earlier analysis yielded a pattern in which most TCR beta V segments were productive about 90% or about 30% of the time.

This CDR3 comprises 14 residues. The V gene lost 1 base and the J gene lost 2 bases, with 5 bases spanning the gap. CDR1 SGHNT and CDR2 YENEEA come from the germline V gene. At the time of sampling, donors were nominally healthy, though unrecorded immune exposures were likely. The primer mix had 60 Vbeta and 13 Jbeta primers. Assay: immunoSEQ multiplex PCR; the TCRdb copy retains only in-frame clones and omits some. In the table there are 65,000 to 95,000 clones, roughly 80% of which are singletons. The sequence was collected from a human donor in good health. This chain uses TRBV11-3 with TRBJ2-2; no definite D call. The material sequenced was PBMCs. In DNA, the CDR3 is TGTGCCAGCAGCTTAGGACTTAACACCGGGGAGCTGTTTTTT. This gives the protein CASSLGLNTGELFF.